These T cell receptor beta chains were read from a single sample in a study of cytomegalovirus exposure and HLA in healthy donors. The assay was immunoSEQ multiplex PCR, and TCRdb's table has in-frame clones only and misses some. This table holds about 130,000 clones, 80% found once. The source material was PBMCs. These receptors were taken from a young man in good health and CMV-seronegative. Both conserved end residues are trimmed from each CDR3.

v_gene,j_gene,CDR3aa
TRBV29-1,TRBJ2-7,SVSPGSYEQY
TRBV28,TRBJ1-1,ASSLGTGSENTEAF
TRBV28,TRBJ1-1,ASSPLGTGDVTEAF
TRBV27,TRBJ2-1,ASSLRGSGVSYNEQF
TRBV7-9,TRBJ1-1,ASSPQNTEAF
TRBV28,TRBJ1-2,ASSLSRNYGYT
TRBV5-3,TRBJ1-2,AYMGAYGYT
TRBV6-5,TRBJ1-3,ASWETGSGNTIY
TRBV30,TRBJ2-5,AWSAGTSGETQY
TRBV7-2,TRBJ1-1,ASSLGLQTEAF
TRBV6-5,TRBJ2-2,ASGLAALTGELF
TRBV10-3,TRBJ2-1,AISDRTSVHNEQF
TRBV30,TRBJ2-7,AWSRGSSYEQY
TRBV29-1,TRBJ1-3,SVRQGHSGNTIY
TRBV6-4,TRBJ2-2,ASIRQGKSTGELF
TRBV19,.,ASSSTGTGNEQY
TRBV27,TRBJ1-2,ASSSAGYGYT
TRBV9,TRBJ1-1,ASSVDPGERAF
TRBV5-1,TRBJ1-4,ASSRGGVTNEKLF
TRBV7-8,TRBJ2-1,ASSLVGGTYNEQF
TRBV27,TRBJ2-2,ASSPRGLAGPRGGELF
TRBV7-6,TRBJ2-1,ASSFGQGSYNEQF
TRBV2,TRBJ2-7,ASHGAVRSYEQY
TRBV29-1,TRBJ2-7,SGGGQGVSGRQYEQY
TRBV6-5,TRBJ2-5,ASSLSAGPSGTQY
TRBV7-9,TRBJ1-5,ASSYGTGRNQPQH
TRBV11-3,TRBJ2-7,ASSSGQATYEQY
TRBV6-1,TRBJ2-7,ASRRQADYEQY
TRBV7-2,TRBJ1-5,ASSPLARGSNQPQH